The source of this T cell receptor beta chain is a study of T-cell reconstitution after alpha-beta-depleted transplantation in children. The table lists this clonotype with many counts. V lost 3 bases and J 8 bases, leaving 7 bases between the germline ends. The CDR3 loop spans 12 amino acids. Unique molecular identifiers were built into the TCRbeta library. TCRdb redid the calling of the PCR reads with MiXCR, one entry per CDR3 protein. The data contain about 690,000 distinct CDR3 sequences, roughly 15% of them seen just once; the ten biggest clones take up about 1.1%. This specimen consisted of PBMCs from the stem cell graft donor, obtained from the stem cell graft. This TCR came from a human donor who donated a stem cell graft to a child with acute myeloid leukemia. This sequence joins TRBV12-3 or TRBV12-4 and TRBJ1-4; D is uncertain. CDR3 bases: TGTGCCAGCAGTTTCGTTGACGAAAAACTGTTTTTT. Amino acid sequence: CASSFVDEKLFF.